Below, 11 T cell receptor beta chains from the same sample are listed, as sequenced in a study of shared clonotypes between healthy human individuals. The table came from immunoSEQ multiplex PCR; TCRdb's copy has only in-frame clones and leaves some out. The sample has approximately 2.1 million clones, approximately 95% seen once. Sequencing was performed on naive CD4+ T cells from PBMCs. Subset in this sample: CD45RA+ positively selected. The receptors were gathered from a man aged 18 to 29 in good health. Some clones in this sample may be carry-over from other donors' samples.

The chain couples TRBV9 to TRBJ2-3; 9 bases are shared with TRBD1. The V segment lost 4 bases and the J segment 4 bases; nucleotides outside the gene matches: 10. The CDR3 has 16 residues. Germline values: CDR1 SGDLS, CDR2 YYNGEE. The CDR3 loop reads CASSRLQGAWSDTQYF. CDR3 coding DNA: TGTGCCAGCAGCCGGCTACAGGGGGCTTGGTCAGATACGCAGTATTTT.

The chain links TRBV5-8 to TRBJ2-4, with TRBD2 as a possible D gene (6 bases). Looked up from germline, CDR1 is SGHTS and CDR2 is YDEGEE. V was pared by 3 bases and J by 0 bases, with 19 bases between. This CDR3 has 18 residues. The CDR3 sequence: CASSYPVIADLAKNIQYF. The CDR3, as DNA: TGTGCCAGCAGCTACCCGGTTATAGCGGACTTAGCCAAAAACATTCAGTACTTC.

The chain uses TRBV7-9 and TRBJ2-1; TRBD2 is a possible D gene (5 bases). V was shortened by 4 bases and J by 7 bases, with 8 bases between the two germline ends. There are 12 residues in the CDR3. Germline V lookup: CDR1 SEHNR, CDR2 FQNEAQ (reference sequence). This chain's CDR3 is CASSSGRNEQFF. The DNA for the CDR3 is TGTGCCAGCAGCTCGGGGAGAAATGAGCAGTTCTTC.

The chain is built from TRBV5-1 and TRBJ2-5; D is unclear. The V gene lost 5 bases and the J gene lost 1 base, with 6 bases spanning the gap. The germline CDR1 and CDR2 sequences are SGHRS and YFSETQ. There are 12 residues in the CDR3. CDR3 protein: CASRGTQETQYF. CDR3 coding DNA: TGCGCCAGCAGGGGTACCCAAGAGACCCAGTACTTC.

The CDR3 DNA reads as TGTGCCAGCAGCCTGCCAGGGGTAGAGGACTATGGCTACACCTTC. It encodes CASSLPGVEDYGYTF. The J gene is TRBJ1-2, the V gene TRBV28; a possible D gene is TRBD1 (6 bases). The CDR3 is 15 amino acids. The germline V gene has CDR1 MDHEN and CDR2 SYDVKM. V was clipped by 6 bases and J by 3 bases, with 17 bases between them.

V usage is TRBV27 and J usage is TRBJ2-1; tentatively, D is TRBD1 (5 bases). With 7 bases removed from V and 10 bases from J, the gap between germline ends came to 17 bases. The CDR3 loop spans 13 amino acids. Germline V gene sequence: CDR1 MNHEY, CDR2 SMNVEV (reference sequence). CDR3 sequence reads: CASIPNQGGEQFF. The CDR3 nucleotides are TGTGCCAGCATCCCCAACCAGGGTGGGGAGCAGTTCTTC.

The chain employs TRBV28 and TRBJ1-2; 9 positions match TRBD1. The CDR3 sequence is 15 residues long. J gave up 6 bases and V 1 base, and 6 bases lay outside the gene matches. CDR1 is MDHEN and CDR2 is SYDVKM in the germline V gene. Here the CDR3 reads CASSLSGQGVNGYTF. The CDR3 region has the DNA TGTGCCAGCAGTTTATCGGGACAGGGAGTAAATGGCTACACCTTC.

Here the CDR3 reads CASSLDLAGASGANVLTF. Here the CDR3 DNA reads TGTGCCAGCAGCTTAGATCTAGCGGGAGCCTCTGGGGCCAACGTCCTGACTTTC. V usage is TRBV7-2 and J usage is TRBJ2-6; 10 bases align to TRBD2. The ends lost 1 base at V and 0 bases at J; junction bases unmatched: 3. The germline gives CDR1 SGHTA, CDR2 FQGNSA. The CDR3 totals 18 residues.

V is TRBV5-1 and J is TRBJ2-2; 10 nucleotides align to TRBD1. This CDR3 is built from 16 residues. Germline CDR1 and CDR2: SGHRS and YFSETQ. Trimming removed 6 bases from V and 5 bases from J; junction bases left unmatched: 10. The CDR3 bases are TGCGCCAGCACCCCGGACAGGGGGGGTGGAACCGGGGAGCTGTTTTTT. Translation: CASTPDRGGGTGELFF.

The chain uses TRBV18 and TRBJ1-1; tentatively, D is TRBD1 (5 bases). The germline V and J ends were trimmed by 8 bases and 2 bases, with 21 bases remaining between them. The CDR3 extends over 16 amino acids. Germline CDR1 KGHSH, CDR2 LQKENI. The CDR3 nucleotides are TGTGCCAGCGGGGGGTCCGGCCCCTCCACAAACACTGAAGCTTTCTTT. Translated, it gives CASGGSGPSTNTEAFF.

Comment on this clone: Different DNA sequences within this sample yield the same CDR3. The chain combines TRBV5-1 with TRBJ2-5; D uncertain. The CDR3 length is 11 residues. Germline V gives CDR1 SGHRS, CDR2 YFSETQ. Deletions cut 4 bases from V and 5 bases from J, with 6 bases between. CDR3 nucleotides: TGCGCCAGCAGCAATACTGAGACCCAGTACTTC. It specifies CASSNTETQYF.